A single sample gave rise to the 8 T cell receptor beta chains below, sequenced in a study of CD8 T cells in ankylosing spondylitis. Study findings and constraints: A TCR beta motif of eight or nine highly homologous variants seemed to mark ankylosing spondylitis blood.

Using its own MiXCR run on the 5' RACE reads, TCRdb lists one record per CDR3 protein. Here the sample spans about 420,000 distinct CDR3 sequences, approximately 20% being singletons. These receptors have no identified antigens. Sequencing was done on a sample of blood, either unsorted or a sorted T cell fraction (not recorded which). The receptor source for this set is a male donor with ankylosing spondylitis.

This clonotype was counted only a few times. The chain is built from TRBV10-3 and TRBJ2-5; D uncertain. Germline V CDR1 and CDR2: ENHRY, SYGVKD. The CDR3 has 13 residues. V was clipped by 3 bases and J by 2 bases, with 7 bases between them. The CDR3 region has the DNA TGTGCCATCAGTGAACATGCACAAGAGACCCAGTACTTC. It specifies CAISEHAQETQYF.

The CDR3: CASGDGGTYNEQFF. The CDR3, as DNA: TGTGCCAGCGGGGATGGGGGAACTTACAATGAGCAGTTCTTC. This rearrangement joins TRBV3-1 to TRBJ2-1; D is perhaps TRBD1 or TRBD2 (5 bases each). Germline V gives CDR1 LGHDT, CDR2 YNNKEL (reference sequence). V shed 8 bases and J shed 4 bases, with 15 bases lying between them. The CDR3 totals 14 residues.

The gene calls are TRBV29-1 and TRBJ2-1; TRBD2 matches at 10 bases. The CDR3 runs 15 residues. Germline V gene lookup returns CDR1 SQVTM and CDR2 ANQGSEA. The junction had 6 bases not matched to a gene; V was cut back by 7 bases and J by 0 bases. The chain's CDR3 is CSAGLAESSYNEQFF. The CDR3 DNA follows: TGCAGCGCCGGACTAGCGGAGAGCTCCTACAATGAGCAGTTCTTC.

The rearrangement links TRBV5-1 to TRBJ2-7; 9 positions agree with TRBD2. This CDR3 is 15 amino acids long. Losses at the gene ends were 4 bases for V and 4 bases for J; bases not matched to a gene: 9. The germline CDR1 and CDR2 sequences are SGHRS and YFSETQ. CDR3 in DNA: TGCGCCAGCAGCCCCGTAGCGGGAGTGCGTTACGAGCAGTACTTC. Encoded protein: CASSPVAGVRYEQYF.

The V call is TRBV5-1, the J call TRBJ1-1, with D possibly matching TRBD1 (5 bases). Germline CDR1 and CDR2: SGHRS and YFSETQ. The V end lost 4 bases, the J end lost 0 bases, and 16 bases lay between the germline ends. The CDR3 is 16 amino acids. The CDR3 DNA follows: TGCGCCAGCAGCCCAGAGCTGGGGGGATTGAACACTGAAGCTTTCTTT. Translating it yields CASSPELGGLNTEAFF.

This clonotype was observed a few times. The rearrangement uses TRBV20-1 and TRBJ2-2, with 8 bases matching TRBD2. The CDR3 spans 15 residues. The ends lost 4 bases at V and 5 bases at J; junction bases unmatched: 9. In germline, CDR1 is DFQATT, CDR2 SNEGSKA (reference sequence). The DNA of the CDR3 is TGCAGTGCTACCACTAGCGGAGTGGGAACCGGGGAGCTGTTTTTT. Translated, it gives CSATTSGVGTGELFF.

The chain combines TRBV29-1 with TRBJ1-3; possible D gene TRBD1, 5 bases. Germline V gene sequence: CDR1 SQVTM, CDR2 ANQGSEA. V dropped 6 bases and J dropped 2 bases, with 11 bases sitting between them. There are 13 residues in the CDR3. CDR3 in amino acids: CSVDRHPGNTIYF. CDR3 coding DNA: TGCAGCGTCGACAGACACCCTGGAAACACCATATATTTT.

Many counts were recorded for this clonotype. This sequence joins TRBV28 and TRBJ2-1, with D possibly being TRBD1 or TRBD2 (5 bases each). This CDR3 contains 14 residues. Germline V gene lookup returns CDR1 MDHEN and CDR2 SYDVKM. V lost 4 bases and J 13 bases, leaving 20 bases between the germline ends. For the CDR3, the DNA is TGTGCCAGCAGTTCCGGGACCTTCTCACGATTTCAGTTCTTC. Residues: CASSSGTFSRFQFF. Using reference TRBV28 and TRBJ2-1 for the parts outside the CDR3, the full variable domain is DVKVTQSSRYLVKRTGEKVFLECVQDMDHENMFWYRQDPGLGLRLIYFSYDVKMKEKGDIPEGYSVSREKKERFSLILESASTNQTSMYLCASSSGTFSRFQFFGPGTRLTVL.